These 4 T cell receptor beta chains came from one sample sequenced in a study of cytomegalovirus exposure and HLA in healthy donors (dated by TCRdb to about 2017). Receptors were amplified or captured by the immunoSEQ multiplex PCR assay. For the multiplex PCR, a mixture combining 60 forward primers for TCR Vbeta segments and 13 reverse primers for TCR Jbeta segments was used. Imported from immuneACCESS, the table was reduced by TCRdb to in-frame sequences with V and J called. These copies leave out some clones; in studies compared against another copy, an unresolved V gene accounts for under half, and the cause of the remainder is not known. Within this sample are 150,000 to 200,000 clones, with more than 65% of them counted one time only. 1.5% to 2% of the sample rests with the top ten. Input material: PBMCs. The receptors originated from a woman younger than 45 in good health and CMV-seronegative.

This clone was observed once. This rearrangement joins TRBV10-2 to TRBJ2-2, with TRBD2 matching 9 bases. With 6 bases clipped from V and 3 bases from J, the junction kept 5 bases outside the gene matches. The CDR3 is made up of 15 amino acids. Per germline, CDR1 WSHSY and CDR2 SAAADI. This CDR3 reads CASSGGGAYTGELFF. The CDR3 DNA is TGCGCCAGCAGCGGCGGGGGGGCGTACACCGGGGAGCTGTTTTTT.

In its sample, this clone was seen once. In DNA form, the CDR3 reads TGTGCCAGCAGTGACGGTCCCTACTCTGGGGCCAACGTCCTGACTTTC. Protein sequence: CASSDGPYSGANVLTF. The chain combines TRBV6-4 with TRBJ2-6; unclear D gene. From germline, CDR1 is MRHNA and CDR2 SNTAGT. CDR3 size: 16 residues. V was shortened by 2 bases and J by 0 bases, with 8 bases between the two germline ends.

This CDR3 reads CASSLKVTGFYEQYF. The CDR3, as DNA: TGTGCCAGCAGCTTAAAAGTGACAGGGTTCTACGAGCAGTACTTC. The chain is built from TRBV7-9 and TRBJ2-5; 7 positions match TRBD1. The J call is in doubt because the DNA end fits TRBJ2-7 better. This CDR3 spans 15 amino acids. Germline CDR1 and CDR2: SEHNR and FQNEAQ (reference sequence).

The sample holds a few counts of this clone. V and J are TRBV30 and TRBJ2-7; a possible D gene is TRBD1 (6 bases). Germline loops: CDR1 GTSNPN, CDR2 SVGIG (reference sequence). V shed 0 bases and J shed 6 bases, with 12 bases lying between them. The CDR3 is made up of 13 amino acids. The CDR3, as DNA: TGTGCCTGGAGTGTATACAGGGCGGGCGAGCAGTACTTC. As protein: CAWSVYRAGEQYF.